These 7 T cell receptor beta chains came from one sample sequenced in a study of identical twins. Each CDR3 protein is one row after TCRdb ran MiXCR on the 5' RACE reads. The data contain about 100,000 distinct CDR3 sequences, less than 6.5% of them singletons. The specimen sequenced was memory T cells sorted from blood. The source is a woman in her fifties or sixties in good health.

Only a few counts were recorded for this clonotype. V is TRBV21-1 and J is TRBJ1-1. TRBV21-1 counts as a pseudogene. The CDR3 has 14 residues. The CDR3 is CASSPRRVSTEAFF. The CDR3 DNA reads as TGTGCCAGCAGCCCCCGACGGGTGTCCACTGAAGCTTTCTTT.

This clonotype has ten or more counts. The chain couples TRBV12-3 or TRBV12-4 to TRBJ2-2; TRBD2 might be the D (6 bases). The CDR3 totals 17 residues. Trimming removed 8 bases from V and 2 bases from J, with 21 bases in between. In DNA form, the CDR3 reads TGTGCCAGCCGACCCTGGGGGGACCCAGTAAACACCGGGGAGCTGTTTTTT. Translation gives CASRPWGDPVNTGELFF.

This clonotype was recorded a few times. J is TRBJ1-4 and V is TRBV6-5; 11 bases map to TRBD1. The CDR3 totals 18 residues. Germline CDR1 MNHEY, CDR2 SVGAGI. V trimming: 3 bases; J trimming: 1 base; junction bases outside the gene matches: 7. The CDR3 region is CASSYLRTGGKTNEKLFF. The CDR3 DNA reads TGTGCCAGCAGTTATCTCCGGACAGGGGGCAAAACTAATGAAAAACTGTTTTTT.

The V gene is TRBV7-8, the J gene TRBJ1-1, with no clear D. The CDR3 covers 12 residues. The germline gives CDR1 SGHVS, CDR2 FQNEAQ. V lost 6 bases and J 6 bases, leaving 11 bases between the germline ends. CDR3 residues: CASRSDLAEAFF. The CDR3 DNA follows: TGTGCCAGCAGGTCCGACTTAGCTGAAGCTTTCTTT.

This clonotype was seen repeatedly, ten times or more. The V call is TRBV14, the J call TRBJ2-5; 8 nucleotides match TRBD1. Per the germline V gene, CDR1 is SGHDN and CDR2 is FVKESK. This CDR3 is 15 amino acids long. V shed 4 bases and J 0 bases; nucleotides not matched to a gene: 4. The CDR3 protein is CASSPGDRNQETQYF. The CDR3 region has the DNA TGTGCCAGCAGCCCCGGGGACAGGAACCAAGAGACCCAGTACTTC.

This clonotype was picked up many times. The chain carries TRBV29-1 and TRBJ1-2, with D tentatively TRBD1 (5 bases). The V end lost 1 base, the J end lost 8 bases, and 14 bases lay between the germline ends. Germline-derived CDR1 and CDR2 are SQVTM and ANQGSEA. This CDR3 has 13 amino acids. In nucleotides, the CDR3 is TGCAGCGTTGAAGCGAGGGGCGCGGGAGGCTACACCTTC. This encodes CSVEARGAGGYTF.

This chain connects TRBV2 to TRBJ2-7; D gene unclear. Germline assignment: CDR1 SNHLY and CDR2 FYNNEI. The CDR3 runs 12 residues. V was cut by 6 bases and J by 4 bases, with 10 bases left in between. The CDR3 coding sequence is TGTGCCAGCAGCCTAGACCGTTACGAGCAGTACGTC. Encoded protein: CASSLDRYEQYV.